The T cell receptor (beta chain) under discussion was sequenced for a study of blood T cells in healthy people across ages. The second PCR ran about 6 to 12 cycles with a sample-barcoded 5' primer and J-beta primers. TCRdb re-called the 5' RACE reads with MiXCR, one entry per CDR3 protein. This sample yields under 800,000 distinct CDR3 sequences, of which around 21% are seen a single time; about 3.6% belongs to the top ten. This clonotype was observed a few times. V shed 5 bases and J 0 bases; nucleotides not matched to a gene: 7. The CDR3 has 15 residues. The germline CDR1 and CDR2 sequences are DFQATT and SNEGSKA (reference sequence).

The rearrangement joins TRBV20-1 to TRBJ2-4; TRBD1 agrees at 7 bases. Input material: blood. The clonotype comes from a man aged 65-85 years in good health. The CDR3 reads CSALNRGKAKNIQYF. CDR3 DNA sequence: TGCAGTGCTCTAAACAGGGGCAAAGCCAAAAACATTCAGTACTTC.